This T cell receptor beta chain was profiled in a study of blood T cell repertoires in COVID-19. Study as a whole: Researchers got acute and convalescent COVID-19 samples from the United States, Italy and Spain.

This CDR3 contains 16 residues. The germline V and J ends were trimmed by 1 base and 0 bases, with 12 bases remaining between them. CDR1 is LNHNV and CDR2 is YYDKDF in the germline V gene (reference sequence). Libraries were prepared by immunoSEQ multiplex PCR; TCRdb keeps only in-frame clonotypes and omits some of them. This sample yields 50,000 to 65,000 clones, of which 82% are seen a single time; around a fifth belongs to the top ten. The material sequenced was peripheral blood. This clonotype was obtained from a woman aged 55-70 years with acute or convalescent COVID-19. The chain couples TRBV15 to TRBJ1-1, with D unclear. For the CDR3, the DNA is TGTGCCACCAGCAGAGGATGGGAGGACCTGAACACTGAAGCTTTCTTT. This sequence encodes CATSRGWEDLNTEAFF.